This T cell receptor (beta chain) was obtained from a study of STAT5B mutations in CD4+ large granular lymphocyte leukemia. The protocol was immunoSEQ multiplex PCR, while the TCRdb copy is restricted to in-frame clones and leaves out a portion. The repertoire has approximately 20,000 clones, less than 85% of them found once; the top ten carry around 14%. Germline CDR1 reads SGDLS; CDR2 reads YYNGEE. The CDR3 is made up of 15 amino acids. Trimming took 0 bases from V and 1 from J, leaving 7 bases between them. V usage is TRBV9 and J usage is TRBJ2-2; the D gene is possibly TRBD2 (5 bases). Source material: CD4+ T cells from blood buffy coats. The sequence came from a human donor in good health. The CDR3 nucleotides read TGTGCCAGCAGCGTAGGAGGGAGGAACACCGGGGAGCTGTTTTTT. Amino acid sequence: CASSVGGRNTGELFF.